These 21 T cell receptor beta chains were all obtained from the same sample, sequenced in a study of OX40 agonist ivuxolimab in advanced cancers. Sequencing used immunoSEQ multiplex PCR; TCRdb keeps in-frame clones, though not all of them. This sample yields 60,000 to 80,000 clones, of which more than 65% are seen a single time; 0.9% to 1.4% belongs to the top ten. The material was CD4+ or CD8+ T cells sorted from blood, obtained in a trial of the OX40 agonist ivuxolimab. The receptor source for this set is an adult with an advanced solid tumor such as melanoma, head and neck, liver or kidney cancer.

The rearrangement uses TRBV5-1 and TRBJ2-3; unclear D gene. Germline assignment: CDR1 SGHRS and CDR2 YFSETQ. This CDR3 is built from 16 residues. The V and J ends lost 6 bases and 5 bases respectively, with 22 bases between them. The CDR3 loop reads CASTPFFLRVGDTQYF. CDR3 bases: TGCGCCAGCACCCCCTTTTTCCTGCGTGTAGGAGATACGCAGTATTTT. The complete variable domain, with remaining parts taken from reference TRBV5-1 and TRBJ2-3, reads KAGVTQTPRYLIKTRGQQVTLSCSPISGHRSVSWYQQTPGQGLQFLFEYFSETQRNKGNFPGRFSGRQFSNSRSEMNVSTLELGDSALYLCASTPFFLRVGDTQYFGPGTRLTVL.

The J gene is TRBJ1-2, the V gene TRBV5-1; weak D call: TRBD1 (6 bases). Trimming took off 4 bases at V and 3 bases at J, with 10 bases between the two ends. This CDR3 spans 13 amino acids. Germline loops: CDR1 SGHRS, CDR2 YFSETQ. The CDR3, as DNA: TGCGCCAGCAGCCCGGACAGTCACTATGGCTACACCTTC. Its protein product is CASSPDSHYGYTF.

This chain links TRBV7-2 with TRBJ2-2; no firm D call. The CDR3 extends over 14 amino acids. V was trimmed by 0 bases and J by 4 bases, leaving 6 bases between them. Germline V lookup: CDR1 SGHTA, CDR2 FQGNSA. The CDR3 is CASSLAHLTGELFF. The CDR3 nucleotides read TGTGCCAGCAGCTTAGCGCATCTCACCGGGGAGCTGTTTTTT.

V usage is TRBV2 and J usage is TRBJ2-6; 10 bases line up with TRBD1. CDR3 size: 17 residues. After removal of 7 bases from V and 4 bases from J, the junction contained 10 bases not matched to a gene. CDR1 and CDR2 (germline): SNHLY, FYNNEI. CDR3 protein: CASIQRDRGPGANVLTF. The CDR3 DNA reads TGTGCCAGCATCCAGAGGGACAGGGGACCAGGGGCCAACGTCCTGACTTTC.

This chain joins TRBV4-3 and TRBJ2-6, with 10 bases that match TRBD2. Germline CDR1 is LGHNA and CDR2 is YSLEER. The CDR3 runs to 18 residues. V dropped 4 bases and J dropped 3; count of bases not matched to a gene: 9. The CDR3 region has the DNA TGCGCCAGCAGCCCCCACAGCGGGGGGGCGGGTGGGGCCAACGTCCTGACTTTC. As protein: CASSPHSGGAGGANVLTF.

The V and J genes are TRBV4-1 and TRBJ2-3; D remains ambiguous. Trimming pared 0 bases from V and 3 bases from J, leaving 7 bases between. Germline CDR1 reads MGHRA; CDR2 reads YSYEKL. The CDR3 spans 14 residues. CDR3 nucleotides: TGCGCCAGCAGCCAAGATCCGCGGACAGATACGCAGTATTTT. Its translation: CASSQDPRTDTQYF.

V usage is TRBV9 and J usage is TRBJ2-3; maybe TRBD2 (6 bases). V gave up 4 bases and J gave up 2 bases, with 20 bases separating them. Germline-derived CDR1 and CDR2 are SGDLS and YYNGEE. This CDR3 contains 17 residues. CDR3 in DNA: TGTGCCAGCAGCCTCCTCGGCCGGGACTCGTACACAGATACGCAGTATTTT. Its protein product is CASSLLGRDSYTDTQYF.

The V call is TRBV12-2, the J call TRBJ2-4; the DNA was not used to check the table's D call, TRBD2. TRBV12-2 corresponds to a pseudogene. This CDR3 spans 12 amino acids. For the CDR3, the DNA is TGTGCAAGTCGCAGGAGTATATGGATTCAGTACTTC. Its protein product is CASRRSIWIQYF.

This chain connects TRBV6-6 to TRBJ1-2; D remains unclear. The V gene lost 5 bases and the J gene lost 8 bases, with 12 bases spanning the gap. The CDR3 is 12 amino acids. Per the germline V gene, CDR1 is MNHNY and CDR2 is SVGAGI (reference sequence). Here the CDR3 reads CASSPIGQGYTF. The CDR3 nucleotides are TGTGCCAGCAGTCCCATCGGGCAGGGCTACACCTTC.

This clone came up once. The chain combines TRBV21-1 with TRBJ1-6; the table's D call TRBD1 went unverified against the DNA. TRBV21-1 is deemed a pseudogene. This CDR3 is 19 amino acids long. CDR3 nucleotides: TGTGCCAGCAGCAAACTTTGGCGTGTGACAGGGTGGGGGAATTCACCCCTCCACTTT. Translated: CASSKLWRVTGWGNSPLHF.

The CDR3 reads CSVGTGGGYGYTF. CDR3 nucleotides: TGCAGCGTGGGGACAGGGGGAGGCTATGGCTACACCTTC. The V gene is TRBV29-1, the J gene TRBJ1-2; 11 nucleotides align to TRBD1. V was pared by 6 bases and J by 4 bases, with 4 bases of the junction left unmatched. This CDR3 is built from 13 residues. CDR1 and CDR2 (germline): SQVTM, ANQGSEA. The variable domain in full, with the rest retrieved from reference TRBV29-1 and TRBJ1-2, is SAVISQKPSRDICQRGTSLTIQCQVDSQVTMMFWYRQQPGQSLTLIATANQGSEATYESGFVIDKFPISRPNLTFSTLTVSNMSPEDSSIYLCSVGTGGGYGYTFGSGTRLTVV.

The rearrangement links TRBV6-5 to TRBJ2-1; D perhaps matches TRBD1 (6 bases). V lost 0 bases to trimming and J lost 8 bases, with 14 bases between them. CDR3 length equals 15 residues. Germline V lookup: CDR1 MNHEY, CDR2 SVGAGI. CDR3 residues: CASSYSNSGGHEQFF. DNA of the CDR3: TGTGCCAGCAGTTACTCGAACTCTGGGGGCCATGAGCAGTTCTTC.

V is TRBV7-9 and J is TRBJ1-2, with D hard to call. The CDR3 loop spans 15 amino acids. The V and J ends lost 0 bases and 4 bases respectively, with 12 bases between them. Germline CDR1 is SEHNR and CDR2 is FQNEAQ (reference sequence). The CDR3 DNA reads TGTGCCAGCAGCTTAGCGGGGTCCAGCTTCTATGGCTACACCTTC. Residues: CASSLAGSSFYGYTF.

The rearrangement links TRBV5-1 to TRBJ1-5, with D possibly TRBD1 on 6 matching bases. This CDR3 spans 15 amino acids. Trimming shortened V by 0 bases and J by 6 bases, and 13 bases separated the two germline ends. Germline V gives CDR1 SGHRS, CDR2 YFSETQ. The CDR3 bases are TGCGCCAGCAGCTTGGAGGGCAGGGGCGGTCAGCCCCAGCATTTT. Amino acid sequence: CASSLEGRGGQPQHF.

The CDR3, as DNA: TGTGCCAGCAGCTTACGGTCGCTAGCGACCGGGGAGCTGTTTTTT. Its translation: CASSLRSLATGELFF. The chain joins TRBV7-2 to TRBJ2-2, with a weak D call TRBD2 (6 bases). Trimming stripped 2 bases from V and 5 bases from J, with 12 bases between. CDR3 length equals 15 residues. From germline, CDR1 is SGHTA and CDR2 FQGNSA.

The genes are TRBV6-5 and TRBJ2-1; weak D call: TRBD2 (6 bases). CDR1 is MNHEY and CDR2 is SVGAGI in the germline V gene. Trimming pared 2 bases from V and 2 bases from J, leaving 13 bases between. The CDR3 contains 16 residues. The CDR3 DNA follows: TGTGCCAGCAGTTACCTTGGGACTCCCGCCTACAATGAGCAGTTCTTC. Its translation: CASSYLGTPAYNEQFF.

There are a few counts of this clone. The rearrangement uses TRBV29-1 and TRBJ2-4, with 9 bases lining up with TRBD2. The CDR3 length is 15 residues. V lost 4 bases, J lost 3 bases, and 7 bases stayed unmatched. Germline V gene data show CDR1 as SQVTM and CDR2 as ANQGSEA. The CDR3 DNA follows: TGCAGCGTTGTATCTAGCGGGGTCGTCAAAAACATTCAGTACTTC. Residues: CSVVSSGVVKNIQYF. The whole variable domain, remainder taken from reference TRBV29-1 and TRBJ2-4, is SAVISQKPSRDICQRGTSLTIQCQVDSQVTMMFWYRQQPGQSLTLIATANQGSEATYESGFVIDKFPISRPNLTFSTLTVSNMSPEDSSIYLCSVVSSGVVKNIQYFGAGTRLSVL.

This clone was observed a handful of times. This chain joins TRBV5-4 and TRBJ2-3; 7 bases align to TRBD1. This CDR3 has 16 amino acids. J gave up 2 bases and V 4 bases, and 10 bases lay outside the gene matches. Germline V CDR1 and CDR2: SGHNT, YYREEE (reference sequence). Here the CDR3 reads CASSPGQTLNTDTQYF. For the CDR3, the DNA is TGTGCCAGCAGCCCGGGACAGACGTTAAACACAGATACGCAGTATTTT.

V is TRBV6-5 and J is TRBJ1-1; the D is unclear. The CDR3 totals 14 residues. V was shortened by 6 bases and J by 3 bases, with 14 bases between the two germline ends. Germline CDR1 reads MNHEY; CDR2 reads SVGAGI. The CDR3 spells CASSSTRTDTEAFF. As DNA, the CDR3 is TGTGCCAGCAGCAGTACTCGTACGGACACTGAAGCTTTCTTT.

The V and J genes are TRBV7-9 and TRBJ1-1; D is unclear. Germline lookup yields CDR1 SEHNR and CDR2 FQNEAQ (reference sequence). V lost 3 bases, J lost 1 base, and 6 bases lay in between. This CDR3 has 13 residues. CDR3 nucleotides: TGTGCCAGCAGCTTTGGGGAGAACACTGAAGCTTTCTTT. Its protein is CASSFGENTEAFF.

The chain combines TRBV7-8 with TRBJ1-5; 7 nucleotides match TRBD1. Trimming cost V 1 base and J 3 bases; bases outside gene matches: 3. Germline CDR1 is SGHVS and CDR2 is FQNEAQ. This CDR3 has 15 residues. The CDR3 DNA reads TGTGCCAGCAGCTTAGACAGGGGCAACAATCAGCCCCAGCATTTT. It codes for CASSLDRGNNQPQHF. Full variable domain (outside the CDR3, taken from reference TRBV7-8 and TRBJ1-5): GAGVSQSPRYKVAKRGQDVALRCDPISGHVSLFWYQQALGQGPEFLTYFQNEAQLDKSGLPSDRFFAERPEGSVSTLKIQRTQQEDSAVYLCASSLDRGNNQPQHFGDGTRLSIL.